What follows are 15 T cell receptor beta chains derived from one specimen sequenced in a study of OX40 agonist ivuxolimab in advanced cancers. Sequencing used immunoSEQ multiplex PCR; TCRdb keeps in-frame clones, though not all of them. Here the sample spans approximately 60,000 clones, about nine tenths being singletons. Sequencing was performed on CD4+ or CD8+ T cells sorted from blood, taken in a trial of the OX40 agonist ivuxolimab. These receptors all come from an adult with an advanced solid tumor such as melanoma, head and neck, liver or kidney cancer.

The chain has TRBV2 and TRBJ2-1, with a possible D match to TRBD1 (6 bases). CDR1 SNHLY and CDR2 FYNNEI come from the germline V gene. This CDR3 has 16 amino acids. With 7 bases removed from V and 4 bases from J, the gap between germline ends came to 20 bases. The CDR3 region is CASKLRQERRYNEQFF. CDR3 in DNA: TGTGCCAGCAAACTCCGACAGGAACGAAGATACAATGAGCAGTTCTTC.

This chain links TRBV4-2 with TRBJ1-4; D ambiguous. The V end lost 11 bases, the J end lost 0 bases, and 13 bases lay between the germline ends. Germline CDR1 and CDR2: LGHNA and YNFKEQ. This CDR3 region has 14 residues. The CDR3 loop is CASGRAATNEKLFF. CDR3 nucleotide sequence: TGTGCCTCCGGAAGGGCGGCAACTAATGAAAAACTGTTTTTT.

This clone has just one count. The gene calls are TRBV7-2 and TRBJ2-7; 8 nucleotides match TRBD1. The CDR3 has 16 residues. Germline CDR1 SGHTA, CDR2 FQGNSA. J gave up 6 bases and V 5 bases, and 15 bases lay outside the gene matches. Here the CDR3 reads CASSPGQGGPVGEQYF. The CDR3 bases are TGTGCCAGCAGCCCTGGACAGGGCGGCCCCGTCGGCGAGCAGTACTTC. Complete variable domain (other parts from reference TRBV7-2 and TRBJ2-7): GAGVSQSPSNKVTEKGKDVELRCDPISGHTALYWYRQSLGQGLEFLIYFQGNSAPDKSGLPSDRFSAERTGGSVSTLTIQRTQQEDSAVYLCASSPGQGGPVGEQYFGPGTRLTVT.

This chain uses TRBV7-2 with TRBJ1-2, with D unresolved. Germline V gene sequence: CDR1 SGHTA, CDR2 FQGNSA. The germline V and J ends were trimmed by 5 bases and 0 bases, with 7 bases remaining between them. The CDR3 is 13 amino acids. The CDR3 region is CASSPRANYGYTF. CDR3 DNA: TGTGCCAGCAGCCCACGAGCTAACTATGGCTACACCTTC.

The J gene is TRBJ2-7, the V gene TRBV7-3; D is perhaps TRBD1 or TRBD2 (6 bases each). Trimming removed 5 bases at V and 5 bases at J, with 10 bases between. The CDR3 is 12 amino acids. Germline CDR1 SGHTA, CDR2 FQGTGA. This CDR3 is CASSPGGDEQYF. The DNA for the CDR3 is TGTGCCAGCAGCCCCGGGGGCGACGAGCAGTACTTC.

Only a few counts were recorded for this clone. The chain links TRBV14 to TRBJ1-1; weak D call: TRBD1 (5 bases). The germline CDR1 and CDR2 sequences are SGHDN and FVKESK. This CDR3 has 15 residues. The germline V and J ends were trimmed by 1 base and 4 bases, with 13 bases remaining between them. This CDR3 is CASSQALGGSTEAFF. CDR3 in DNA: TGTGCCAGCAGCCAAGCGTTGGGGGGAAGCACTGAAGCTTTCTTT.

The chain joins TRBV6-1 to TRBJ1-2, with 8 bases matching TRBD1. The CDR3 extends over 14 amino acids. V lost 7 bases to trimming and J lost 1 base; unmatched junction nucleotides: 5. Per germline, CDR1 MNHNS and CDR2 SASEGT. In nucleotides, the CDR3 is TGTGCCAGCACCGGACAGGGATTTAACTATGGCTACACCTTC. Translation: CASTGQGFNYGYTF.

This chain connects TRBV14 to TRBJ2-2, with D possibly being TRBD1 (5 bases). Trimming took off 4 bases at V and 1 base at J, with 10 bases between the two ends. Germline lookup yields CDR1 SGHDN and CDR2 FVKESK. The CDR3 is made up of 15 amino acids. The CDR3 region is CASSRLGENTGELFF. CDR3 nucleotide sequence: TGTGCCAGCAGCCGCTTAGGGGAGAACACCGGGGAGCTGTTTTTT.

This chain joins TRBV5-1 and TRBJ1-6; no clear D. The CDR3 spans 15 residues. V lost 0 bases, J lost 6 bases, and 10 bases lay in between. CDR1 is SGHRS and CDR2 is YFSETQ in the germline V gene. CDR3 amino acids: CASSLDQRSNSPLHF. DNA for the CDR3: TGCGCCAGCAGCTTGGATCAGCGATCTAATTCACCCCTCCACTTT.

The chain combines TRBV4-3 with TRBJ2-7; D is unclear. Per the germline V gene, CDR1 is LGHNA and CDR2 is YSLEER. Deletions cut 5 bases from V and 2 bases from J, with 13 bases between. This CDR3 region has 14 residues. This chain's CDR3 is CASSSTMGTYEQYF. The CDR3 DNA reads TGCGCCAGCAGCTCAACGATGGGGACCTACGAGCAGTACTTC.

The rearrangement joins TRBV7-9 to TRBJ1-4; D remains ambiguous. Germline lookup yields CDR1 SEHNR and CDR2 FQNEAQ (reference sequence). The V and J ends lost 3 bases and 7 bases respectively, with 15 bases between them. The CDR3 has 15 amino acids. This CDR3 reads CASSFKGLSPEKLFF. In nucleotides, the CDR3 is TGTGCCAGCAGCTTCAAGGGCCTTTCCCCTGAAAAACTGTTTTTT.

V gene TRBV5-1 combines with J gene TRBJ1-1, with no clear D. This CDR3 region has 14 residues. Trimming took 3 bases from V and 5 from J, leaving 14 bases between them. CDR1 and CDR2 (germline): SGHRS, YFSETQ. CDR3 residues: CASSYGRTETEAFF. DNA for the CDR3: TGCGCCAGCAGCTATGGACGGACGGAAACTGAAGCTTTCTTT.

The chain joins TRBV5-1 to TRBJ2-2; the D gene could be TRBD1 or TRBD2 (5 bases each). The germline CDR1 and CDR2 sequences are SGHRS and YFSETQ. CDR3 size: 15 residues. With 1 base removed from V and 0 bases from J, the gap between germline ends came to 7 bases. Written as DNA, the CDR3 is TGCGCCAGCAGCTTGCCGGGGCCGAACACCGGGGAGCTGTTTTTT. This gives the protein CASSLPGPNTGELFF.

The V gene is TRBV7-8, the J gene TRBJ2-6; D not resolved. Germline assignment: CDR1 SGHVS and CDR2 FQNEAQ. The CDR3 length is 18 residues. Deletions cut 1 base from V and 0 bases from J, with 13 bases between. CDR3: CASSLVGLDFSGANVLTF. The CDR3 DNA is TGTGCCAGCAGCTTAGTCGGGCTGGATTTCTCTGGGGCCAACGTCCTGACTTTC. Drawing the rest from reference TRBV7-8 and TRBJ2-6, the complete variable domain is GAGVSQSPRYKVAKRGQDVALRCDPISGHVSLFWYQQALGQGPEFLTYFQNEAQLDKSGLPSDRFFAERPEGSVSTLKIQRTQQEDSAVYLCASSLVGLDFSGANVLTFGAGSRLTVL.

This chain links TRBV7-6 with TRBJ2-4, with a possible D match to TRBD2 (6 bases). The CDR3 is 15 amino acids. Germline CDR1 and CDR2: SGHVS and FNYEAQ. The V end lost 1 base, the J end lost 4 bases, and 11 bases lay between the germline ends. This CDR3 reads CASSLGVGGKNIQYF. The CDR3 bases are TGTGCCAGCAGCTTAGGCGTGGGGGGAAAAAACATTCAGTACTTC. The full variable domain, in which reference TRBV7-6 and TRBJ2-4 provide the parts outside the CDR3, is GAGVSQSPRYKVTKRGQDVALRCDPISGHVSLYWYRQALGQGPEFLTYFNYEAQQDKSGLPNDRFSAERPEGSISTLTIQRTEQRDSAMYRCASSLGVGGKNIQYFGAGTRLSVL.